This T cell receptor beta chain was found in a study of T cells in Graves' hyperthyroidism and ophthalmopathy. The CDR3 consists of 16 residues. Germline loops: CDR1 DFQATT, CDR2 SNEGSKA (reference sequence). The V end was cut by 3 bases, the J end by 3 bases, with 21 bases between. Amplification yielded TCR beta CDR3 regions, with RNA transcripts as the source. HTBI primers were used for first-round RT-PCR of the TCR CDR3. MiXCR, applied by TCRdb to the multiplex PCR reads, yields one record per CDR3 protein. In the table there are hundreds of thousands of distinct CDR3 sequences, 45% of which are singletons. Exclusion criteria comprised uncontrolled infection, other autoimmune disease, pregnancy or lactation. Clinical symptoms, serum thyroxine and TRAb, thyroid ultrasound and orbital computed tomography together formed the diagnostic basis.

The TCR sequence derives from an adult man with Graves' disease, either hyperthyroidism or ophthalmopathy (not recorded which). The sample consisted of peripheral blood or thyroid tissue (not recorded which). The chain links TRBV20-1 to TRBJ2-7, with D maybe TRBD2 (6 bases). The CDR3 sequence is CSASPRSGRYGYEQYF. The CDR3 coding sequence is TGCAGTGCTAGTCCCCGGTCCGGGAGATACGGCTACGAGCAGTACTTC.